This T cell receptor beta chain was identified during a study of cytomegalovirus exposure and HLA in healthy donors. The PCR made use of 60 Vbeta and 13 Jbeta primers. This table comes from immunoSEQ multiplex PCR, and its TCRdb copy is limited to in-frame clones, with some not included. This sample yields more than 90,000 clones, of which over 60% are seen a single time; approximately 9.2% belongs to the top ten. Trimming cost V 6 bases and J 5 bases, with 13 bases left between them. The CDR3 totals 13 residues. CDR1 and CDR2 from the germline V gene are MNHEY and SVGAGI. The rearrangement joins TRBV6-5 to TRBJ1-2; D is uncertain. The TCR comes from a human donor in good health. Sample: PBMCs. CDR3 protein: CASSESGIYGYTF. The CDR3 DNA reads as TGTGCCAGCAGCGAGTCCGGGATTTATGGCTACACCTTC.